A single TCR beta chain is shown here with its context. Its antigen target is currently unknown. The record has no base qualities; no much larger clone is one base away. This sample is part of a study of blood T cell repertoires in COVID-19 (dated by TCRdb to the early 2020s). Some background on the complete study: Samples covering the acute and convalescent phases of COVID-19 were provided by collaborators in the United States, Italy and Spain. The prospective study material was composed of cDNA or gDNA derived from T cells, B-cell-depleted T cells, or PBMCs. The dataset comprised deeply sampled blood TCRbeta repertoires from subjects exposed to, actively infected with, or recovered from COVID-19. The repertoires were released in a freely available public database intended as a resource for research on the immune response to SARS-CoV-2. The samples were drawn from two sources: the first 160 participants of the ongoing ImmuneRACE study, and 1,000 to 1,500 subjects contributed by 6 global collaborators. Sample metadata almost always included a de-identified subject ID, COVID-19 status, age in years and sex. Where HLA class I and class II types were available, the types were taken from metadata supplied by the sample provider, not from assay-based typing.

The immunoSEQ Assay, a bias-controlled multiplex PCR, was used to amplify TCRbeta CDR3 regions from genomic DNA. The original pipeline was this. Nucleated cell counts per sample were estimated from amplification of reference gene primers within the assay. Sequence reads were collapsed and filtered to measure the absolute abundance of every unique TCRbeta CDR3 rearrangement. For each sample, productive Simpson clonality was calculated by taking the square root of Simpson's diversity index across productive rearrangements. TCRdb retrieved this table from immuneACCESS and kept in-frame rearrangements only. Not all clones are present; in checked studies, unresolved V genes account for under half, and no reason is known for the remainder. The DNA gave D and trimming, while V, J and clone size come from that table. The sample table holds fewer than 250,000 clones, of which around 90% were seen once. The top ten clones comprise 0.75% to 1% of the sample.

Beyond this particular receptor, the publication reports: The quantity of clinical and demographic metadata differed by source and by participant and was supplied without curation.

In Seattle, one collaborating source enrolled patients while the infection was active and tracked those patients longitudinally over the course of disease. Whole blood was collected in K2EDTA tubes by collaborating institutions according to the institutions' own protocols. For TCRbeta analysis, collaborator samples were shipped as frozen whole blood, as isolated PBMCs, or as DNA extracted from either sample type. The germline V gene encodes CDR1 MNHEY and CDR2 SVGAGI. From the cysteine through the phenylalanine, the CDR3 covers 14 amino acids. Only the CDR3 DNA stays, 42 bases, in frame from base 1. Trimming leaves V shorter by 2 bases and J shorter by 7 bases, with the junction holding 2 bases beyond the gene matches.

This receptor was obtained from a man aged 60 to 69 with COVID-19, enrolled during active disease. The chain is encoded by TRBV6-5 joined to TRBJ1-5, with TRBD1 identical over 10 junction bases. Sequencing was done on a sample of peripheral blood. This receptor has the CDR3 CASSYADRGQPQHF. Read as DNA, the sequence is TGTGCCAGCAGTTACGCGGACAGGGGGCAGCCCCAGCATTTT.